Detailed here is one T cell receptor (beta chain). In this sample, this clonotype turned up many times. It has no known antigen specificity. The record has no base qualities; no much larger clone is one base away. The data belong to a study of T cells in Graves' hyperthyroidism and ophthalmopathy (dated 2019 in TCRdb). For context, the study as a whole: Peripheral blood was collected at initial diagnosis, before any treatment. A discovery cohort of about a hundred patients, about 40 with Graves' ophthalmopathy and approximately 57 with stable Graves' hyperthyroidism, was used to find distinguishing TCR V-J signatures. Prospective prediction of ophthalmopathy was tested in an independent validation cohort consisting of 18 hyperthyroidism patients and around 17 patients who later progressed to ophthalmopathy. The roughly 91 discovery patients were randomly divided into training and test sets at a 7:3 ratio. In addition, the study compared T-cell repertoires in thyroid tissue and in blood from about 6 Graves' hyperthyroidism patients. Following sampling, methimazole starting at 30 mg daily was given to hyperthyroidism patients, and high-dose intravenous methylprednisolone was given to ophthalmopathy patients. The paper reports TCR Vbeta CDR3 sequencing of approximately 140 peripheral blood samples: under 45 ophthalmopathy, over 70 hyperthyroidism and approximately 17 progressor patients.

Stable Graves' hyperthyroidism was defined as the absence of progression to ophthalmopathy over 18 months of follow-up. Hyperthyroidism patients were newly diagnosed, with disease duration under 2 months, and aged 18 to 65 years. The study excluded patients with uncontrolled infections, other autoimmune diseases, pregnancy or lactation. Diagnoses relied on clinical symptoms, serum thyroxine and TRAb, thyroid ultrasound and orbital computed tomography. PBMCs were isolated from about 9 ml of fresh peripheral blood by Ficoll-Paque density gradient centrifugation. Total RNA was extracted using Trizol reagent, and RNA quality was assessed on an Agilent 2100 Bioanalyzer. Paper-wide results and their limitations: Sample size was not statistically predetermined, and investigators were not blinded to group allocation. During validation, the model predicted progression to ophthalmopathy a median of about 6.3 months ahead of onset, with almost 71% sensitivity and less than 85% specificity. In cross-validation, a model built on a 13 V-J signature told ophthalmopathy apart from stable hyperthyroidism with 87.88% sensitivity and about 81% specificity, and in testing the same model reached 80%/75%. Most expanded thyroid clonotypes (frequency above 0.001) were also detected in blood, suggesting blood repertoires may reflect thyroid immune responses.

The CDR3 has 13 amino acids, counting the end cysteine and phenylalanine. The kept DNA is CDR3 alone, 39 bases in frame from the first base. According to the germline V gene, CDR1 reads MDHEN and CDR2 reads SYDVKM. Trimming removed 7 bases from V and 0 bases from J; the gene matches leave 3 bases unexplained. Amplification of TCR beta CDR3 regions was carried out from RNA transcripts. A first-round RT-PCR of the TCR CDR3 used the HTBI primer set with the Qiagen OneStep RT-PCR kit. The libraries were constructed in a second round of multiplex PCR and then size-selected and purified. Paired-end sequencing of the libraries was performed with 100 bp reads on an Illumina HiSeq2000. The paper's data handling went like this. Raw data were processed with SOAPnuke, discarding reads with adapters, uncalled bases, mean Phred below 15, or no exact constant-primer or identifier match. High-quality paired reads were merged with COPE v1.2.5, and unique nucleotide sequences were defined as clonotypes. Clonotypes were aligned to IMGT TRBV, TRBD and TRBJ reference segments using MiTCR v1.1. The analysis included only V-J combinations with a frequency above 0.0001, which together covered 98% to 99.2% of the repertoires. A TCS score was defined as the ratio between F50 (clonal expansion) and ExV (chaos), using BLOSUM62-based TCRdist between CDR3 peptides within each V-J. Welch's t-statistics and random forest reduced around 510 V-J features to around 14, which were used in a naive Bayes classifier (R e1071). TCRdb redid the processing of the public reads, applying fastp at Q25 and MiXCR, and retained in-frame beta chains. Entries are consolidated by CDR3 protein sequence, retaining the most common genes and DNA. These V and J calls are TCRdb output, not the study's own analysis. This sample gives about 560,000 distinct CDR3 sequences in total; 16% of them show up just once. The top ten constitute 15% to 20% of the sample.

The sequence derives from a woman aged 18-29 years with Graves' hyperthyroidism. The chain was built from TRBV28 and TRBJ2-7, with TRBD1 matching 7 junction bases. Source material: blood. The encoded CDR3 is CASKAGGSYEQYF. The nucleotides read TGTGCCAGCAAAGCAGGGGGCTCCTACGAGCAGTACTTC.